The 7 T cell receptor beta chains below come from one sample, sequenced in a study of shared clonotypes between healthy human individuals. Sequencing was performed with immunoSEQ multiplex PCR; in TCRdb, only in-frame clones are kept and a portion is missing. The sample lists 470,000 or so clones, around 85% occurring once. Input material: PBMCs. The receptors were sampled from a woman between 40 and 55 years old in good health. Some clones in this sample may be carry-over from other donors' samples.

The chain is built from TRBV4-1 and TRBJ2-1; D is ambiguous. Germline loops: CDR1 MGHRA, CDR2 YSYEKL. Trimming left V 4 bases short and J 4 bases short, with 2 bases between. The CDR3 loop spans 11 amino acids. CDR3 sequence: CASSLYNEQFF. DNA of the CDR3: TGCGCCAGCAGCCTTTACAATGAGCAGTTCTTC.

V usage is TRBV2 and J usage is TRBJ1-5; no clear D. The CDR3 consists of 13 residues. Germline V gene sequence: CDR1 SNHLY, CDR2 FYNNEI. Between the trimmed V and J ends, which lost 6 bases and 3 bases, there was a span of 9 bases. CDR3 amino acids: CASRRVINQPQHF. CDR3 nucleotides: TGTGCCAGCAGAAGGGTAATCAATCAGCCCCAGCATTTT.

The chain employs TRBV7-8 and TRBJ2-5; 8 bases are shared with TRBD2. Germline V gene lookup returns CDR1 SGHVS and CDR2 FQNEAQ. This CDR3 contains 15 residues. V trimming: 3 bases; J trimming: 2 bases; junction bases outside the gene matches: 5. The CDR3 DNA sequence: TGTGCCAGCAGCTTCTCCGGGAGGGCACAAGAGACCCAGTACTTC. Amino acids: CASSFSGRAQETQYF.

This clone was seen once. The V gene is TRBV6-5, the J gene TRBJ1-2; no reliable D call. Germline lookup yields CDR1 MNHEY and CDR2 SVGAGI. CDR3 length equals 11 residues. Deletions cut 6 bases from V and 7 bases from J, with 9 bases between. CDR3 bases: TGTGCCAGCAGCAACACACGTGGCTACACCTTC. The encoded protein is CASSNTRGYTF.

The genes are TRBV28 and TRBJ1-3; the match to TRBD1 covers 8 bases. The CDR3 is 14 residues long. Germline V CDR1 and CDR2: MDHEN, SYDVKM. The V gene end was trimmed by 6 bases and the J gene end by 7 bases; junction bases not matched to a gene: 8. The CDR3 DNA reads as TGTGCCAGCAGATCCCAGACAGGGGAGAACACCATATATTTT. Its translation is CASRSQTGENTIYF.

In regard to this clone: A far larger clone is a single base away, which makes a read error likely. Since the CDR3 does not end with the conserved phenylalanine or tryptophan, this likely comes from a read error. The genes are TRBV4-1 and TRBJ1-5, with D uncertain. CDR1 is MGHRA, CDR2 YSYEKL, per germline. The CDR3 contains 13 residues. V dropped 2 bases and J dropped 4 bases, with 6 bases sitting between them. The CDR3 coding sequence is TGCGCCAGCAGCCAACAGGTGAATCAGCCCCAGCATTCT. Translating it yields CASSQQVNQPQHS.

Turning to this clone: A far larger clone is one nucleotide away, so this likely arose from a read error. Other DNA sequences from this sample encode an identical CDR3 as well. The chain recombines TRBV6-5 with TRBJ2-1, with 7 bases fitting TRBD2. There are 16 residues in the CDR3. Germline CDR1 reads MNHEY; CDR2 reads SVGAGI. The CDR3 DNA sequence: TGCGCCAGCAGTTCCGGAGCGGGAAGCGCCTACAATGAGCAGTTCTTC. The encoded protein is CASSSGAGSAYNEQFF.